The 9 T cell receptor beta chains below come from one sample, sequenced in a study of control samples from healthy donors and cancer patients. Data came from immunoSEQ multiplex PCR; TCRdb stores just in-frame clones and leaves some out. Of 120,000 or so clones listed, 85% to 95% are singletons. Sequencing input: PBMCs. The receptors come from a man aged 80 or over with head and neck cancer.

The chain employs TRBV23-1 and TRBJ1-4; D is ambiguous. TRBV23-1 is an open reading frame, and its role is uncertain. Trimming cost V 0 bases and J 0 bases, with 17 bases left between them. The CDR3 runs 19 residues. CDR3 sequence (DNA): TGCGCCAGCAGTCAATCGTACGGCCCTCCCCCGGCAACTAATGAAAAACTGTTTTTT. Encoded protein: CASSQSYGPPPATNEKLFF.

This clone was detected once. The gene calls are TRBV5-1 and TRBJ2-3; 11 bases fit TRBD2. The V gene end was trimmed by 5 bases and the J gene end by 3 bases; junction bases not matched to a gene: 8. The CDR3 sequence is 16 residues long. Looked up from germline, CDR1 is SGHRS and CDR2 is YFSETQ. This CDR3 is CASSPSGGFGTDTQYF. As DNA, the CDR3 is TGCGCCAGCAGTCCTAGCGGGGGGTTTGGGACAGATACGCAGTATTTT.

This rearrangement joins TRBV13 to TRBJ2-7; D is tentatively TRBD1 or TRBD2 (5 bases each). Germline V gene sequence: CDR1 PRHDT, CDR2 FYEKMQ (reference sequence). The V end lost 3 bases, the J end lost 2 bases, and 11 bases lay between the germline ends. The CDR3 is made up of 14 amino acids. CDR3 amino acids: CASSFTGAAYEQYF. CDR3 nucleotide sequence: TGTGCCAGCAGCTTTACCGGGGCGGCCTACGAGCAGTACTTC.

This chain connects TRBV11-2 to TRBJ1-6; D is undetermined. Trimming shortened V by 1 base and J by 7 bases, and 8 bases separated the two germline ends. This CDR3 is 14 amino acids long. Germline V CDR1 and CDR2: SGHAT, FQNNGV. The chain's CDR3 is CASSLGPRNSPLHF. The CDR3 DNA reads TGTGCCAGCAGCTTAGGCCCTCGAAATTCACCCCTCCACTTT.

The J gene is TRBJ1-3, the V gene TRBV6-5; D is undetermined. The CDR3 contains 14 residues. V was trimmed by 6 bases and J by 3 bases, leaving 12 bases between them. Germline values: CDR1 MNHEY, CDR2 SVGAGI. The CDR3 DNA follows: TGTGCCAGCAGATCGCGGGGAGGTGGAAACACCATATATTTT. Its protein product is CASRSRGGGNTIYF.

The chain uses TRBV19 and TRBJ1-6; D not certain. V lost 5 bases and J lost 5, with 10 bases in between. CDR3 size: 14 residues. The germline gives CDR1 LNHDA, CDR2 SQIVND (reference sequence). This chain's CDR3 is CASSAATDNSPLHF. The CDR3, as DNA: TGTGCCAGTAGTGCGGCGACCGATAATTCACCCCTCCACTTT.

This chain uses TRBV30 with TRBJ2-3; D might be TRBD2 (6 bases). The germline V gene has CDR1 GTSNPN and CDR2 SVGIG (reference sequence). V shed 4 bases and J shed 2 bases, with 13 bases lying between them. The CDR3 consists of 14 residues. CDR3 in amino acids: CAWTEGRYTDTQYF. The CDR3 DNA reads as TGTGCCTGGACGGAGGGACGGTACACAGATACGCAGTATTTT.

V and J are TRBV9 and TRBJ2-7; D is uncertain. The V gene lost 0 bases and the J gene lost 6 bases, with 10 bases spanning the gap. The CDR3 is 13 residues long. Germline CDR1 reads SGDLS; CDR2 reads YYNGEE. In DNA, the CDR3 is TGTGCCAGCAGCGTAGAATTCCTGGGCGAGCAGTACTTC. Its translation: CASSVEFLGEQYF.

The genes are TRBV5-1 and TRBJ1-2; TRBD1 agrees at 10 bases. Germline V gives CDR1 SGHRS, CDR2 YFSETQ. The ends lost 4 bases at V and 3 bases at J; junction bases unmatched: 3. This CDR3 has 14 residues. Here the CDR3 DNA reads TGCGCCAGCAGCAGTGGACAGGGGGACTATGGCTACACCTTC. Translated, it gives CASSSGQGDYGYTF.